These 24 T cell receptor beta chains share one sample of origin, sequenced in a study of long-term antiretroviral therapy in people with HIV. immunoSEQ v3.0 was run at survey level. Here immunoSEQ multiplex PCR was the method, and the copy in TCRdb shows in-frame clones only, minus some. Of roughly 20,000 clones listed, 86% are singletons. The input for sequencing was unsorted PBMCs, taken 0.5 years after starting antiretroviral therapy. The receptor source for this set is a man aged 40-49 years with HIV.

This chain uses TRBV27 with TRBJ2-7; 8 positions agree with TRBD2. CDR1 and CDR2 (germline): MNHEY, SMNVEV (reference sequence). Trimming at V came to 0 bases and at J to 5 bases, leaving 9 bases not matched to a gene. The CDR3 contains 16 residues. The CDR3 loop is CASSLSSLAGGDEQYF. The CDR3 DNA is TGTGCCAGCAGTTTATCGTCGCTAGCGGGCGGCGACGAGCAGTACTTC.

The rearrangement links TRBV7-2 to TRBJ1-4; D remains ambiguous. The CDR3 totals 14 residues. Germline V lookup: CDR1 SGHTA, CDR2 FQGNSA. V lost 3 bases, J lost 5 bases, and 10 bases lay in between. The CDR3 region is CASSLSGLNEKLFF. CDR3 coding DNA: TGTGCCAGCAGCTTGTCAGGCCTAAATGAAAAACTGTTTTTT.

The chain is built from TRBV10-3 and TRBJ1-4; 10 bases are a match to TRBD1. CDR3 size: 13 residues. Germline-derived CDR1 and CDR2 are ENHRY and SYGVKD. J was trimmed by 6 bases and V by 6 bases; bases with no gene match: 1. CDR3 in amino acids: CAIRDRGYEKLFF. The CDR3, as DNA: TGTGCCATCAGGGACAGGGGGTATGAAAAACTGTTTTTT.

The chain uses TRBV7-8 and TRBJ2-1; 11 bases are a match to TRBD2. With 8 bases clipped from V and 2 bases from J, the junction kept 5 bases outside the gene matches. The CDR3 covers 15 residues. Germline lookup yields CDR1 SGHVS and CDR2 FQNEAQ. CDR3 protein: CASRLLAGAYNEQFF. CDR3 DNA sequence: TGTGCCAGCCGCCTACTAGCGGGAGCCTACAATGAGCAGTTCTTC.

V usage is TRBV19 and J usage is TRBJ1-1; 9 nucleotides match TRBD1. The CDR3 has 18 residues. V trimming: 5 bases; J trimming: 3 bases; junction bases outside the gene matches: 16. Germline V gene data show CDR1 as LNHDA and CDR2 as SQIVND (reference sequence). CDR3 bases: TGTGCCAGTAGTCTCGTAGCCTCAGGACAGGGGTTTTACACTGAAGCTTTCTTT. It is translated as CASSLVASGQGFYTEAFF.

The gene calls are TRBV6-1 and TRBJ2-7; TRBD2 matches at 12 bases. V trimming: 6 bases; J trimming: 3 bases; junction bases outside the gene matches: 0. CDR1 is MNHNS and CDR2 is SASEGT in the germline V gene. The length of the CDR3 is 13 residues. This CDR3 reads CASRTSGGYEQYF. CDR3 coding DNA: TGTGCCAGCAGGACTAGCGGGGGCTACGAGCAGTACTTC.

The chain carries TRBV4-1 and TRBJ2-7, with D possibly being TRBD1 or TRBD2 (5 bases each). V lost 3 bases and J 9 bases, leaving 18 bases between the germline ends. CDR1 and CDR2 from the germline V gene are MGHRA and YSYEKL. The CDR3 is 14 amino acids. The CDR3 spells CASSQPGTHARQYF. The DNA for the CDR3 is TGCGCCAGCAGCCAGCCCGGGACCCACGCCCGGCAGTACTTC.

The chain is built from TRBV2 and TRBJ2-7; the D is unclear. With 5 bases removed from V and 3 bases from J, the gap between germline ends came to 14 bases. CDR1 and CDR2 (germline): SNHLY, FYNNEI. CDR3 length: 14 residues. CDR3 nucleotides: TGTGCCAGCAGTTCTCACGGTCCAGGCTACGAGCAGTACTTC. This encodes CASSSHGPGYEQYF.

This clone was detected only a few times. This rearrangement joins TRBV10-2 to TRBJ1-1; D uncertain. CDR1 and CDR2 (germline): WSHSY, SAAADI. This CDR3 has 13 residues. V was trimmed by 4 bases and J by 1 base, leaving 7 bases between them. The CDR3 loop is CASSVAGNTEAFF. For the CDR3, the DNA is TGCGCCAGCAGTGTAGCAGGGAACACTGAAGCTTTCTTT.

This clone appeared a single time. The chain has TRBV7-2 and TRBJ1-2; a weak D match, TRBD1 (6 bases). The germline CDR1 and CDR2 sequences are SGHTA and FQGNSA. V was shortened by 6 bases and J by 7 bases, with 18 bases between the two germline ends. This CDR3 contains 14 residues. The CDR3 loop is CASRPQGPSGGYTF. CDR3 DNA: TGTGCCAGCAGACCACAGGGACCCTCTGGTGGCTACACCTTC.

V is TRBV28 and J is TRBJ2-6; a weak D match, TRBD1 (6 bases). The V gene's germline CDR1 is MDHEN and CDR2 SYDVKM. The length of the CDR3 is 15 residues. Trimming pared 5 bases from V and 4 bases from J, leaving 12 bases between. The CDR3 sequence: CASSRGGSGANVLTF. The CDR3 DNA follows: TGTGCCAGCAGTCGAGGGGGTTCCGGGGCCAACGTCCTGACTTTC. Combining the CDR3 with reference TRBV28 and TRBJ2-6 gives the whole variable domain DVKVTQSSRYLVKRTGEKVFLECVQDMDHENMFWYRQDPGLGLRLIYFSYDVKMKEKGDIPEGYSVSREKKERFSLILESASTNQTSMYLCASSRGGSGANVLTFGAGSRLTVL.

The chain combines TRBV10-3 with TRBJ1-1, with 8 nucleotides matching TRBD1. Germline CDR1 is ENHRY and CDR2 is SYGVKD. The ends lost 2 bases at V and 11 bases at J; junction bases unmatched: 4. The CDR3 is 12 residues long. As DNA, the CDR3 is TGTGCCATCAGTGAGCCGGACAGGGCGGCTTTCTTT. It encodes CAISEPDRAAFF.

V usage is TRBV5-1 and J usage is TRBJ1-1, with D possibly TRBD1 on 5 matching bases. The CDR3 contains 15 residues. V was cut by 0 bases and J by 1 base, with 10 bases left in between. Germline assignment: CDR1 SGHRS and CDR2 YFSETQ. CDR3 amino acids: CASSLGGSSNTEAFF. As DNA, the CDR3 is TGCGCCAGCAGCTTGGGGGGGAGCTCGAACACTGAAGCTTTCTTT.

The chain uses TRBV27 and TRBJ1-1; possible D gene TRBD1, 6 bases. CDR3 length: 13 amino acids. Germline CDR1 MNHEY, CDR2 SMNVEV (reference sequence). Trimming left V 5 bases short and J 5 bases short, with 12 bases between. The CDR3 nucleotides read TGTGCCAGCAGTCCTACAGGGAGGACTGAAGCTTTCTTT. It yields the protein CASSPTGRTEAFF.

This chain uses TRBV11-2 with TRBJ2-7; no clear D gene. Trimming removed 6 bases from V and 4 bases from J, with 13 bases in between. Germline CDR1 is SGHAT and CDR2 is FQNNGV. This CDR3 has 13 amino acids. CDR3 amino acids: CASSLNAAYEQYF. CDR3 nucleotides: TGTGCCAGCAGTCTCAATGCGGCTTACGAGCAGTACTTC.

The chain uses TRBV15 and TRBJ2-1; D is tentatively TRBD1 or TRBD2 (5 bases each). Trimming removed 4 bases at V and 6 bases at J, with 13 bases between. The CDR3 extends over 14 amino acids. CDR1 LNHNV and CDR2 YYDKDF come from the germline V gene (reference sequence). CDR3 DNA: TGTGCCACCAGCAAGGGTCCCGGGACCAATGAGCAGTTCTTC. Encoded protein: CATSKGPGTNEQFF.

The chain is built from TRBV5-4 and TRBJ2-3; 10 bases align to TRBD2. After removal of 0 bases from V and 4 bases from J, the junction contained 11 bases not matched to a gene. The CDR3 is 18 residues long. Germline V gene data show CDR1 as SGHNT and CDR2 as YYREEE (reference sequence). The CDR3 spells CASSLEWSVAGGADTQYF. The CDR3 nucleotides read TGTGCCAGCAGCTTGGAATGGTCGGTAGCGGGAGGAGCAGATACGCAGTATTTT. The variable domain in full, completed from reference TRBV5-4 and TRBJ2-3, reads ETGVTQSPTHLIKTRGQQVTLRCSSQSGHNTVSWYQQALGQGPQFIFQYYREEENGRGNFPPRFSGLQFPNYSSELNVNALELDDSALYLCASSLEWSVAGGADTQYFGPGTRLTVL.

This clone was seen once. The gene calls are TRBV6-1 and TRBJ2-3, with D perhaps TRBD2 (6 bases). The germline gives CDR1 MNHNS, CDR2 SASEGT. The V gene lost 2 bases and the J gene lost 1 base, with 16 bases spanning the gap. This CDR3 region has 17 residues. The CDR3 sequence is CASSETSRGIGTDTQYF. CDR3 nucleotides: TGTGCCAGCAGTGAAACCAGTCGGGGGATCGGCACAGATACGCAGTATTTT.

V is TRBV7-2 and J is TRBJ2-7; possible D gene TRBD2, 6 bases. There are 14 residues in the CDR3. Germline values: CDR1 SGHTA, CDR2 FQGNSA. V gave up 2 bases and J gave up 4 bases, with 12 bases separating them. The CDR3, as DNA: TGTGCCAGCAGCTTATTTACGCGGGATTACGAGCAGTACTTC. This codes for CASSLFTRDYEQYF.

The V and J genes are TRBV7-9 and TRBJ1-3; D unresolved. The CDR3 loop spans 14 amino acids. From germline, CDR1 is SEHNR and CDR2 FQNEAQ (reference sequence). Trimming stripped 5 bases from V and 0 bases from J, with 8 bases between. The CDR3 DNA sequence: TGTGCCAGCAGCCCCAAGAACTCTGGAAACACCATATATTTT. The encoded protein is CASSPKNSGNTIYF.

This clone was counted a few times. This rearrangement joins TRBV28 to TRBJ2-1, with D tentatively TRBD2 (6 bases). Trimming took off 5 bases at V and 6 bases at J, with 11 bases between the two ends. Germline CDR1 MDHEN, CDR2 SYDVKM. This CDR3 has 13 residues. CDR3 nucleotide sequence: TGTGCCAGCAGTGAGTCCGGGGGCAATGAGCAGTTCTTC. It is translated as CASSESGGNEQFF. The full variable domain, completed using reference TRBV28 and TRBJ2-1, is DVKVTQSSRYLVKRTGEKVFLECVQDMDHENMFWYRQDPGLGLRLIYFSYDVKMKEKGDIPEGYSVSREKKERFSLILESASTNQTSMYLCASSESGGNEQFFGPGTRLTVL.

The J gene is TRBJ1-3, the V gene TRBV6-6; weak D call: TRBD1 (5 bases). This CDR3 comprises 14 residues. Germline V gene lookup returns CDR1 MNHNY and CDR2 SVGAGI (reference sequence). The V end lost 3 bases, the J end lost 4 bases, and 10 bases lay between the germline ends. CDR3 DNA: TGTGCCAGCAGTTATGAGGGGCCAGGAAACACCATATATTTT. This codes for CASSYEGPGNTIYF.

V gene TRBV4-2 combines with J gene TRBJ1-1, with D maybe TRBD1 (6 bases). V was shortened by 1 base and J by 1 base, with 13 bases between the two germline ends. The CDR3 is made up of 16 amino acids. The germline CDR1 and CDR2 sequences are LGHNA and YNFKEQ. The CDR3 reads CASSQALGRGNTEAFF. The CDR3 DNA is TGTGCCAGCAGCCAAGCCCTAGGCAGGGGGAACACTGAAGCTTTCTTT.

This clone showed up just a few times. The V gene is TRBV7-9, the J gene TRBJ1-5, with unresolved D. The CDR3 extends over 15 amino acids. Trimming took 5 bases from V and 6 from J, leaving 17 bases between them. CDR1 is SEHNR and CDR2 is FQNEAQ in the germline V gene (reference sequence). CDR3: CASSGNREFGQPQHF. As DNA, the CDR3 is TGTGCCAGCAGCGGAAACCGGGAGTTTGGTCAGCCCCAGCATTTT.